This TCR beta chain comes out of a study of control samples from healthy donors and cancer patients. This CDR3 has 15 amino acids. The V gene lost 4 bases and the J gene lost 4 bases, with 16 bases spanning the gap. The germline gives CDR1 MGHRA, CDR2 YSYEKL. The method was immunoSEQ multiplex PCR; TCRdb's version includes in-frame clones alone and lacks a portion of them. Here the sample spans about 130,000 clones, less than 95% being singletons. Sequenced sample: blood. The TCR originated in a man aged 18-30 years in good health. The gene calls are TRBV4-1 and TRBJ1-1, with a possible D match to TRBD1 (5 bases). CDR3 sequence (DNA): TGCGCCAGCAGCCCCCAGGAGGGGCGAGGCACTGAAGCTTTCTTT. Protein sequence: CASSPQEGRGTEAFF.